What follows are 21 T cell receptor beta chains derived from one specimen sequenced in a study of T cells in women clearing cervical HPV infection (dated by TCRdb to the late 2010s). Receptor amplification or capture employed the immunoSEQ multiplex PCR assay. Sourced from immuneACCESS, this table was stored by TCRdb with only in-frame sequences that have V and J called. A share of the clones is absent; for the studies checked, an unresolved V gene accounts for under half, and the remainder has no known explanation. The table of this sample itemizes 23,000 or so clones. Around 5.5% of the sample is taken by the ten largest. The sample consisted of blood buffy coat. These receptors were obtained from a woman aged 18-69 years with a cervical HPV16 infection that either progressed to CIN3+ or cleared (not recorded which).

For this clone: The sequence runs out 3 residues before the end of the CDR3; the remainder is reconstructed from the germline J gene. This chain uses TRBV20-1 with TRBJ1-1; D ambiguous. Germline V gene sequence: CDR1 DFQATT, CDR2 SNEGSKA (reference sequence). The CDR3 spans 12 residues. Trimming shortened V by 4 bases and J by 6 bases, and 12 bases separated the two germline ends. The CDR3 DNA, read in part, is TGCAGTGCTAAACGGACTGAGCCTGAA. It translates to CSAKRTEPE. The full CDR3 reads CSAKRTEPEAFF.

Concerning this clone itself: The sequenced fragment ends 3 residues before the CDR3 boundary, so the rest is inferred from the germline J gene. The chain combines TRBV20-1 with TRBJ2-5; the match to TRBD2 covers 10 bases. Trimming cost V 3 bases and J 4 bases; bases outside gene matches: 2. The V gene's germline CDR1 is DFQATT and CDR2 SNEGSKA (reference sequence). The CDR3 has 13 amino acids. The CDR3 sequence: CSARPSGRETQYF. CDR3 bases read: TGCAGTGCTAGGCCTAGCGGGAGAGAGACC.

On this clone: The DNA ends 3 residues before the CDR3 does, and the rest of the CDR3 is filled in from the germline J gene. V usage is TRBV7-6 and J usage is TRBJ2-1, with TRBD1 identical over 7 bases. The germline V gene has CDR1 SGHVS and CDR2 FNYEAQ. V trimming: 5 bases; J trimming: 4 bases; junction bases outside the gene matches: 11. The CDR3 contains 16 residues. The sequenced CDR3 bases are TGTGCCAGCAGCGTGGAACAGGGGTTTATGTACAATGAG. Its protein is CASSVEQGFMYNE. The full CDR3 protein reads CASSVEQGFMYNEQFF.

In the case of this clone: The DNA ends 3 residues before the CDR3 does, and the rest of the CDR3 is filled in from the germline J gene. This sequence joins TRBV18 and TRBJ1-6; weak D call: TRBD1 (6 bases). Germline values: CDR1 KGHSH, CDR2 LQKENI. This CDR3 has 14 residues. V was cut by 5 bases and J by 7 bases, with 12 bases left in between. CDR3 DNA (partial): TGTGCCAGCTCAGCGACAGGAGAAAATTCACCC. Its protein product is CASSATGENSP. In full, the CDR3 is CASSATGENSPLHF. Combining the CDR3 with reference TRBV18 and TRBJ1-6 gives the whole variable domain NAGVMQNPRHLVRRRGQEARLRCSPMKGHSHVYWYRQLPEEGLKFMVYLQKENIIDESGMPKERFSAEFPKEGPSILRIQQVVRGDSAAYFCASSATGENSPLHFGNGTRLTVT.

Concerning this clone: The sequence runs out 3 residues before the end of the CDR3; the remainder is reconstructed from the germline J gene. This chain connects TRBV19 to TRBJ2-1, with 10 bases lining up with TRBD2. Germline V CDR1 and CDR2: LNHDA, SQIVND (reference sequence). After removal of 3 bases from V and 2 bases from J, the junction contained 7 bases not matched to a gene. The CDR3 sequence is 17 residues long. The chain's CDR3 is CASSMGDTSGTYNEQFF. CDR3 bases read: TGTGCCAGTAGTATGGGAGATACTAGCGGGACCTACAATGAG.

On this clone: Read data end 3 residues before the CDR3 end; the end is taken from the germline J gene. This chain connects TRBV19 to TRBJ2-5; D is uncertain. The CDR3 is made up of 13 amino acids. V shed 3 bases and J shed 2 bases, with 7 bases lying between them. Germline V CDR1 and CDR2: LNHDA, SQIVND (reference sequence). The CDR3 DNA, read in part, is TGTGCCAGTAGTATGAGCGCTCAAGAGACC. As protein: CASSMSAQET. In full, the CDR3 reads CASSMSAQETQYF.

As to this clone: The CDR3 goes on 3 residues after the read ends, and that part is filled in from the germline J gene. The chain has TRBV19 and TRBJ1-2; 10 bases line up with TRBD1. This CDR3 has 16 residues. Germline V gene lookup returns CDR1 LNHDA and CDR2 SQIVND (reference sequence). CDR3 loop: CASSIGLGTGDYDYTF. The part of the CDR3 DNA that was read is TGTGCCAGTAGTATAGGATTGGGGACAGGGGATTACGAC.

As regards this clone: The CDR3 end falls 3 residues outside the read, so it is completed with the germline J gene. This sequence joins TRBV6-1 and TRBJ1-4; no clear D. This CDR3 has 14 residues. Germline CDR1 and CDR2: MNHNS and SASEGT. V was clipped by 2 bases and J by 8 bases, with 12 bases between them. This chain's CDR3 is CASSERRWREKLFF. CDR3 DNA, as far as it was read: TGTGCCAGCAGTGAAAGGCGGTGGCGGGAAAAA.

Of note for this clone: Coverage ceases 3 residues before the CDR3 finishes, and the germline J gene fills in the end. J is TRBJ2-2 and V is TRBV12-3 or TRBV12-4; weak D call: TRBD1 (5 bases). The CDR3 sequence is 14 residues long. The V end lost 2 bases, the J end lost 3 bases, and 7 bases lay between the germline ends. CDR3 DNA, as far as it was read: TGTGCCAGCAGTTTATCAGGGTACACCGGGGAG. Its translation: CASSLSGYTGE. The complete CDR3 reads CASSLSGYTGELFF.

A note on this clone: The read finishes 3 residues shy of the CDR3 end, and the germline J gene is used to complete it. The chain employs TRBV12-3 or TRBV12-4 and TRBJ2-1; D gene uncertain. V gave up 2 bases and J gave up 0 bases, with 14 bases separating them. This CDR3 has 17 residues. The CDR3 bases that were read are TGTGCCAGCAGTTTACGGGTAGTAGCCTTCTCCTACAATGAG. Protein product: CASSLRVVAFSYNE. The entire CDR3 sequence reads CASSLRVVAFSYNEQFF.

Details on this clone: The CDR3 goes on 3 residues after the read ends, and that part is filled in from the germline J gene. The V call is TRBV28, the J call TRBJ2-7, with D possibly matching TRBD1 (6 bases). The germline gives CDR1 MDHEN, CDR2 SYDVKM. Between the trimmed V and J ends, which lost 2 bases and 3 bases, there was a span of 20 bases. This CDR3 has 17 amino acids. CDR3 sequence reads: CASSLPHRVGGFYEQYF. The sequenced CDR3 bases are TGTGCCAGCAGTTTACCTCACAGGGTTGGGGGTTTCTACGAG.

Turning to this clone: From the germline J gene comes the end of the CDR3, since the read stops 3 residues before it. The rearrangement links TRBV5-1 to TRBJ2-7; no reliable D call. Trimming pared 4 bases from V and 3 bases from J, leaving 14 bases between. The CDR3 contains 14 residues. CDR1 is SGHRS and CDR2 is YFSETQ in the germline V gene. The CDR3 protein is CASSPEVASYEQYF. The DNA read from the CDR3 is TGCGCCAGCAGCCCTGAGGTAGCCAGCTACGAG.

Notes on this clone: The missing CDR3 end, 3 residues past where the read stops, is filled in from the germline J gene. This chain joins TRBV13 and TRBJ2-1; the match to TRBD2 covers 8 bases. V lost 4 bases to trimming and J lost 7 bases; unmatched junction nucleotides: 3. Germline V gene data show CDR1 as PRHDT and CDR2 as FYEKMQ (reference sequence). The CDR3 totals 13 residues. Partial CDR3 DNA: TGTGCCAGCAGCTACATAGCGGGGAATGAG. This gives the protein CASSYIAGNE. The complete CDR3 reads CASSYIAGNEQFF. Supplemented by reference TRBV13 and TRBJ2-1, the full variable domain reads AAGVIQSPRHLIKEKRETATLKCYPIPRHDTVYWYQQGPGQDPQFLISFYEKMQSDKGSIPDRFSAQQFSDYHSELNMSSLELGDSALYFCASSYIAGNEQFFGPGTRLTVL.

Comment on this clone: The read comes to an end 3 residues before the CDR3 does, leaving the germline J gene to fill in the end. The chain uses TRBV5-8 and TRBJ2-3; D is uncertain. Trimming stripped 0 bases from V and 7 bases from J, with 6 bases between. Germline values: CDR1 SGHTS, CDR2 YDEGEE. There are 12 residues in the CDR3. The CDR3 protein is CASSLEVNTQYF. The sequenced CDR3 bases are TGTGCCAGCAGCTTGGAGGTAAATACG.

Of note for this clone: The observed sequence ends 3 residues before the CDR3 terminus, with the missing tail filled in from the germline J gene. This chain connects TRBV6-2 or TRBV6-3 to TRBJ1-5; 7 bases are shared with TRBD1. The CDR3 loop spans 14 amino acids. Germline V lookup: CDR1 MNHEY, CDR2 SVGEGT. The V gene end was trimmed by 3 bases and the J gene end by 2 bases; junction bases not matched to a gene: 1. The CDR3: CASSYGQGNQPQHF. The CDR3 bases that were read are TGTGCCAGCAGTTATGGACAGGGCAATCAGCCC.

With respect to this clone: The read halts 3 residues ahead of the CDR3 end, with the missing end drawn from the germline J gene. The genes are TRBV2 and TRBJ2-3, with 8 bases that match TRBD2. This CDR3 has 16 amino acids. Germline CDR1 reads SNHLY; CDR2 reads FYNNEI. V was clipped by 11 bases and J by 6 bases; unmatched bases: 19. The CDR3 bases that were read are TGTGCCGGTGGGGTCGGGACTAGTCCCGGTTTTGATACG. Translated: CAGGVGTSPGFDT. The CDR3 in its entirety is CAGGVGTSPGFDTQYF.

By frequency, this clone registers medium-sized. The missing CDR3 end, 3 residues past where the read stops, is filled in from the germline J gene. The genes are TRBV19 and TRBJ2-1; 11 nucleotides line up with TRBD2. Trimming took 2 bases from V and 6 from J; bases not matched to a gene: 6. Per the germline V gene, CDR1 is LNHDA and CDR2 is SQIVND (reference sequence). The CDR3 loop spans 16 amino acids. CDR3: CASSIFRLAGINEQFF. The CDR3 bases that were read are TGTGCCAGTAGTATATTCCGACTAGCGGGAATCAATGAG.

Incomplete CDR3 DNA: TGTGCCAGCAGCCAGACTAGCGGGAGTGGAGCAGATACG. It specifies CASSQTSGSGADT. The whole CDR3 region reads CASSQTSGSGADTQYF. This chain uses TRBV4-2 with TRBJ2-3; 12 nucleotides align to TRBD2. The missing CDR3 end, 3 residues past where the read stops, is filled in from the germline J gene. Germline values: CDR1 LGHNA, CDR2 YNFKEQ. This CDR3 contains 16 residues. V was pared by 3 bases and J by 4 bases, with 5 bases of the junction left unmatched.

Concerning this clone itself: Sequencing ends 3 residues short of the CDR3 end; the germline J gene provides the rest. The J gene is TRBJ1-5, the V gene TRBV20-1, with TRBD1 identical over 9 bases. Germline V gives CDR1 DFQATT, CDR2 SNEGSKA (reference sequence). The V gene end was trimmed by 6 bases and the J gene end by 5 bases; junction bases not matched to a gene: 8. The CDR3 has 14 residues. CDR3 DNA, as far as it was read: TGCAGTGCCAGTGGGACAGGGAGGGATCAGCCC. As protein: CSASGTGRDQP. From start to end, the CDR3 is CSASGTGRDQPQHF.

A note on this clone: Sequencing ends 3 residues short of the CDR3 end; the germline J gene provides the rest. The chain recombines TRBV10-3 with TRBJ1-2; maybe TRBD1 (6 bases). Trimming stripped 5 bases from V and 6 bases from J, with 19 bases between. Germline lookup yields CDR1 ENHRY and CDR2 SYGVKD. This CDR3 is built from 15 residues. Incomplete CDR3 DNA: TGTGCCATCAGTTCAACATTTCAGGGGCAAAATGGC. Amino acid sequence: CAISSTFQGQNG. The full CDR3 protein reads CAISSTFQGQNGYTF.

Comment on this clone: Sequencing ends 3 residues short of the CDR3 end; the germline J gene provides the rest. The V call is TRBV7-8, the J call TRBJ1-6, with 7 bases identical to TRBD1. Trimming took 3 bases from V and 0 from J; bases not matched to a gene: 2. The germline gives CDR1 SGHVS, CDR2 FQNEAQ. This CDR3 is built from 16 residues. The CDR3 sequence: CASSFRGSSYNSPLHF. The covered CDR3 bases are TGTGCCAGCAGCTTCAGGGGGAGCTCCTATAATTCACCC.